Reported below is one T cell receptor (beta chain). As yet, its antigen is unknown. Expressed TCRB transcripts were sequenced after all isolated RNA was converted to cDNA. Measured with immunoSEQ multiplex PCR; TCRdb has only the in-frame clones, and not every one. The sample has fewer than 150,000 clones; roughly 7.2% are singletons. A sort by CD45RO/CCR7/CD25/CD127/CD95/CD27 yielded CD4+ naive, central memory, regulatory and stem cell-like memory cells. This sample was included in a study of beta chain features in type 1 diabetes. Study results and caveats: For type 1 diabetes patients, VDJ junctions showed fewer insertions and more deletions.

J gave up 2 bases and V 2 bases, and 4 bases lay outside the gene matches. This CDR3 region has 14 residues. From germline, CDR1 is GTSNPN and CDR2 SVGIG (reference sequence). The J gene is TRBJ2-3, the V gene TRBV30; the match to TRBD2 covers 7 bases. Material for sequencing was central memory CD4+ T cells from blood. The TCR sequence derives from a woman in her twenties or thirties in good health. The chain's CDR3 is CAWSPLAVTDTQYF. DNA for the CDR3: TGTGCCTGGAGTCCCCTAGCGGTCACAGATACGCAGTATTTT.